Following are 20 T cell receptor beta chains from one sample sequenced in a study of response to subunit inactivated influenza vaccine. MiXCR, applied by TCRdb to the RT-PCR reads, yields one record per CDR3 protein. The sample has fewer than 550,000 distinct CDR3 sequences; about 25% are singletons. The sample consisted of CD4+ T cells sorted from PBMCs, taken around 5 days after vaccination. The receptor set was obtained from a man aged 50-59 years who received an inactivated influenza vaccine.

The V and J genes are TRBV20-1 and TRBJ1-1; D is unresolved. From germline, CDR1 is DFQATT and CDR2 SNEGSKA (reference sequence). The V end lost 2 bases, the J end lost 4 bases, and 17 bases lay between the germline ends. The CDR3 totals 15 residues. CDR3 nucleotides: TGCAGTGCTAGAAGCTGGATTTTACGGGGCACTGAAGCTTTCTTT. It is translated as CSARSWILRGTEAFF.

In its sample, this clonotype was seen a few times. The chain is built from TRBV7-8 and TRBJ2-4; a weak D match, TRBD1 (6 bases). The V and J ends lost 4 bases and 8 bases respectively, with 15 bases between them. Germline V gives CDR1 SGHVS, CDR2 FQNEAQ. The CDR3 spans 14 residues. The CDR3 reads CASSSRQERHIQYF. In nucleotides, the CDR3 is TGTGCCAGCAGCTCACGACAGGAGAGGCACATTCAGTACTTC.

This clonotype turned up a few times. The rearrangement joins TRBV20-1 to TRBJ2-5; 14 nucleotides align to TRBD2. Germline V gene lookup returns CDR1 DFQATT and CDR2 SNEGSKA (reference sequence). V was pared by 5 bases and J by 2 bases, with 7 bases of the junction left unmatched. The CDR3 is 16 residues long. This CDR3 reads CSAPRLAGGGQETQYF. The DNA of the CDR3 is TGCAGTGCTCCCCGACTAGCGGGAGGGGGGCAAGAGACCCAGTACTTC.

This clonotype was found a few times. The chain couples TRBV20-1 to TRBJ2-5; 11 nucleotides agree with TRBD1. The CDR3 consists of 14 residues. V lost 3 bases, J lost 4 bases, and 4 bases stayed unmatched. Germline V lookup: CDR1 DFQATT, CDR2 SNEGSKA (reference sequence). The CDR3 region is CSASGQGAGETQYF. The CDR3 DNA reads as TGCAGTGCTAGTGGACAGGGGGCTGGAGAGACCCAGTACTTC.

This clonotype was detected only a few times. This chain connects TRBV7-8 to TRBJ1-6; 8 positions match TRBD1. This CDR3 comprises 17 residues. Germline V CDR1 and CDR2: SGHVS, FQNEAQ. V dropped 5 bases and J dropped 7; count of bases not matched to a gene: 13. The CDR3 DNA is TGTGCCAGCAGCCGACTCCAGGGGGCCTCGAGAAATTCACCCCTCCACTTT. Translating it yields CASSRLQGASRNSPLHF.

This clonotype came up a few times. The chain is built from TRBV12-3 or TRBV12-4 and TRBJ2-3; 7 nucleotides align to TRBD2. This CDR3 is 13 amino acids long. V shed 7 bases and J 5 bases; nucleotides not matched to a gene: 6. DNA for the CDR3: TGTGCCAGCAAAACTAGCGCGCAAGATACGCAGTATTTT. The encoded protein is CASKTSAQDTQYF.

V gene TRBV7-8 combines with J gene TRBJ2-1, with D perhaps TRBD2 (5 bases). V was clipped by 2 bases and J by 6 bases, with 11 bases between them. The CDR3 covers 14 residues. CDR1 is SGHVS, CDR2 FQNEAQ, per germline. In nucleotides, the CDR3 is TGTGCCAGCAGCTTAATGCGAGGGCCCAATGAGCAGTTCTTC. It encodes CASSLMRGPNEQFF.

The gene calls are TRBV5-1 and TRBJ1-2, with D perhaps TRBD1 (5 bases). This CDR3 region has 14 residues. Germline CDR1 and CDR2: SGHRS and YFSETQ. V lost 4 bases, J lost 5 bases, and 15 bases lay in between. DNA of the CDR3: TGCGCCAGCAGCATGGAGACGGGACCATATGGCTACACCTTC. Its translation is CASSMETGPYGYTF.

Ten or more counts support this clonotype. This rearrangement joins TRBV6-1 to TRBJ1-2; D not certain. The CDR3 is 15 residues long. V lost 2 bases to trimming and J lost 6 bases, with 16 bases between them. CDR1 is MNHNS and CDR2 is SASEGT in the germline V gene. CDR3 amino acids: CASSETSVGFNGYTF. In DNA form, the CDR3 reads TGTGCCAGCAGTGAAACCAGCGTAGGGTTTAATGGCTACACCTTC.

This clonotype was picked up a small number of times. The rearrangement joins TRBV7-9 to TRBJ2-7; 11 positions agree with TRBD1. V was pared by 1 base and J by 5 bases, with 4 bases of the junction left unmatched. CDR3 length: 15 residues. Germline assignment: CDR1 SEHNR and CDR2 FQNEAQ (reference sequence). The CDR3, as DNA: TGTGCCAGCAGCTTAGAGGGACAGGGGGGTCACGAGCAGTACTTC. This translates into CASSLEGQGGHEQYF.

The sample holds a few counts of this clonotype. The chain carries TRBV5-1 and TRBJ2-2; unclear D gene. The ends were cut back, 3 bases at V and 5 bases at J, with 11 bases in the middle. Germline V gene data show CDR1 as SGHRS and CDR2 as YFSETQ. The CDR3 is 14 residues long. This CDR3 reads CASSSHLGTGELFF. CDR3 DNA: TGCGCCAGCAGCTCCCACTTGGGAACCGGGGAGCTGTTTTTT.

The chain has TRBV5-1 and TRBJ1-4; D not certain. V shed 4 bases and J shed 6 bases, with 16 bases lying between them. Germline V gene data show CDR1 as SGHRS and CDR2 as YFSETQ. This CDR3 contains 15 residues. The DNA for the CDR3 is TGCGCCAGCAGCCCGGAAGGTACTAGATATGAAAAACTGTTTTTT. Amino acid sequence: CASSPEGTRYEKLFF.

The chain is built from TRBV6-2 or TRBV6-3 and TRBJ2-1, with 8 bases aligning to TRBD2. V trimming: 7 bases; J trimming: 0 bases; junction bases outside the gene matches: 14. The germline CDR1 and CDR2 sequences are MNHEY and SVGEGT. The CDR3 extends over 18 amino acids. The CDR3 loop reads CASTPEPPGLASYNEQFF. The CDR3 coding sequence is TGTGCCAGCACTCCCGAGCCCCCCGGACTAGCCTCCTACAATGAGCAGTTCTTC.

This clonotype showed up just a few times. The DNA for the CDR3 is TGTGCCAGCAGCCAAGTCGATCAGAGACGGGCGTATTTT. Its protein is CASSQVDQRRAYF. The chain is built from TRBV14 and TRBJ2-3; no definite D call. The CDR3 contains 13 residues. Germline CDR1 is SGHDN and CDR2 is FVKESK. V lost 1 base to trimming and J lost 14 bases, with 16 bases between them.

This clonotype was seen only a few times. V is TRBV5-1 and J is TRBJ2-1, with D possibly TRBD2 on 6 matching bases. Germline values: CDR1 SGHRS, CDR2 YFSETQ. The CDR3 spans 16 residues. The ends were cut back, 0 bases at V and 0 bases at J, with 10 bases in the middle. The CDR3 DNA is TGCGCCAGCAGCTTGGATGAGGGAGGCTCCTACAATGAGCAGTTCTTC. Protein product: CASSLDEGGSYNEQFF.

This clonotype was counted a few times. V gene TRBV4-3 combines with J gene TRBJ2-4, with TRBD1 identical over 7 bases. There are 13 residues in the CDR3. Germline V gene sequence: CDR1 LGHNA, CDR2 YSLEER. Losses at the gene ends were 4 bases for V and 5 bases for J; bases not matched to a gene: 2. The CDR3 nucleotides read TGCGCCAGCAGCCCTGGGACAGAAAACATTCAGTACTTC. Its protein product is CASSPGTENIQYF.

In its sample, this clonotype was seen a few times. The CDR3 coding sequence is TGTGCCAGCAGCTTAAAGGCCGGGACCTACGAGCAGTACTTC. It yields the protein CASSLKAGTYEQYF. The gene calls are TRBV7-9 and TRBJ2-7, with D perhaps TRBD2 (5 bases). This CDR3 region has 14 residues. CDR1 SEHNR and CDR2 FQNEAQ come from the germline V gene (reference sequence). V was shortened by 2 bases and J by 2 bases, with 10 bases between the two germline ends.

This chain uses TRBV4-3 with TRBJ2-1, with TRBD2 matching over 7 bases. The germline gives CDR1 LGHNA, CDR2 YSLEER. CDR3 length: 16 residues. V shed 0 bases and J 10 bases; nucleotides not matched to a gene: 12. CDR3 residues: CASSQDLSGTYPEQFF. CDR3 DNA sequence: TGCGCCAGCAGCCAAGATCTCAGCGGGACCTATCCAGAGCAGTTCTTC.

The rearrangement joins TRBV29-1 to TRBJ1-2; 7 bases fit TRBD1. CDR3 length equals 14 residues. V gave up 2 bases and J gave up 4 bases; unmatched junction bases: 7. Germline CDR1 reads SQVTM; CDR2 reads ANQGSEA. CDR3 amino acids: CSVEPSSGGYGYTF. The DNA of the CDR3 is TGCAGCGTTGAACCCTCCTCAGGGGGCTATGGCTACACCTTC. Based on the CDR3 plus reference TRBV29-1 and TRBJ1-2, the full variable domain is SAVISQKPSRDICQRGTSLTIQCQVDSQVTMMFWYRQQPGQSLTLIATANQGSEATYESGFVIDKFPISRPNLTFSTLTVSNMSPEDSSIYLCSVEPSSGGYGYTFGSGTRLTVV.

The CDR3: CSVFVRLAGIQYF. CDR3 DNA sequence: TGCAGCGTTTTCGTCAGGCTAGCGGGCATTCAGTACTTC. J is TRBJ2-4 and V is TRBV29-1, with 8 nucleotides matching TRBD2. The CDR3 totals 13 residues. CDR1 and CDR2 (germline): SQVTM, ANQGSEA. The trim removed 5 bases at V and 9 bases at J, leaving 9 bases unmatched.